This T cell receptor (beta chain) is drawn from a study of CD49a tissue-resident CD8 T cells in human skin (dated by TCRdb to about 2017). Regarding the complete study: Subsets of tissue-resident memory CD8+ T cells in human skin, defined by their expression of CD49a, CD69 and CD103, were what the study examined.

For five healthy donors, CD8+ T cells were sorted from blood, dermis and epidermis, and the TCR beta CDR3 regions of these cells were analysed. All TCR-sequenced donors were healthy individuals, and each provided both blood and skin samples. Sorting was used to isolate CD8+ T cell populations prior to TCR beta sequencing. Notes on this clone: The target of this receptor is not known. No much larger clone is present one base from it, and per-base qualities are unavailable.

The method was the immunoSEQ multiplex PCR assay. In the paper's pipeline: How frequently each TCR V beta family was used was compared between the sorted CD8+ T cell populations from blood, dermis and epidermis. TCRdb's version of the immuneACCESS table is confined to in-frame rearrangements and falls short of the full clone set. An unresolved V gene accounts for under half of the shortfall where checked; the remainder is of unknown origin. D and trimming come from the DNA, and the V and J calls and clone size come from that table. The sample records around 1,500 clones, about three quarters of which are singletons. The ten largest clones represent approximately 40% of the sample. Reading from cysteine to phenylalanine, the CDR3 counts 15 amino acids. Just the 45-base CDR3 DNA is kept, in frame starting at base 1. Looking up the germline V gene yields CDR1 MNHNS and CDR2 SASEGT. V trim: 4 bases; J trim: 7 bases; unmatched bases: 7.

The sequenced sample consisted of CLA- CD8+ effector memory T cells sorted from blood. The receptor was derived from a human donor in good health. This chain joins TRBV6-1 to TRBJ2-1, with 10 bases matching TRBD1. The CDR3: CASSAGTGVWNEQFF. The DNA sequence follows: TGTGCCAGCAGTGCCGGGACAGGGGTTTGGAATGAGCAGTTCTTC.